This section outlines one T cell receptor (beta chain) sequence together with its context. It has no known antigen specificity. No much larger clonotype is one base removed from it; base qualities were not supplied. TCRbeta CDR3 regions were amplified from genomic DNA using the immunoSEQ Assay, a bias-controlled multiplex PCR. Regarding the original processing steps: The number of nucleated cells in each sample was estimated from the amplification of reference gene primers within the assay. Sequence reads were collapsed and filtered to measure the absolute abundance of every unique TCRbeta CDR3 rearrangement. Productive Simpson clonality was computed per sample as the square root of Simpson's diversity index over productive rearrangements. TCRdb's version of the immuneACCESS table is confined to in-frame rearrangements and falls short of the full clone set. An unresolved V gene accounts for under half of the shortfall where checked; the remainder is of unknown origin. For V, J and clone size, that table is used; D and trimming come from the DNA. The sample yields over 100,000 clones; about 83% were counted once. 9.9% of the sample is held by the ten biggest clonotypes.

This entry comes from a study of blood T cell repertoires in COVID-19 (dated by TCRdb to 2020 to 2021). About the investigation overall: Samples from collaborators originated in the United States, Italy and Spain and spanned both the acute and convalescent phases of COVID-19. The material from the prospective study consisted of cDNA or gDNA derived from T cells, B-cell-depleted T cells, or PBMCs. Deeply sampled blood TCRbeta repertoires from subjects exposed to, actively infected with, or recovered from COVID-19 were included in the dataset. The repertoires were made available in a free public database intended to serve as a resource for research on the immune response to SARS-CoV-2. The samples were drawn from two sources: the first 160 participants of the ongoing ImmuneRACE study, and over 1,000 subjects contributed by 6 global collaborators. Nearly every sample came with metadata listing a de-identified subject ID, COVID-19 status, age in years and sex. Where available, HLA class I and class II types were obtained from metadata supplied by the sample provider rather than from assay-based typing.

V gives up 0 bases and J gives up 8 bases, and the segment between their germline ends measures 10 bases. The CDR3 sequence holds 13 residues, the cysteine and phenylalanine included. Only the CDR3 DNA is retained, 39 bases long and in frame from the first base. Findings and caveats that apply to the study as a whole: How much clinical and demographic metadata was included differed by source and by participant, and the metadata was provided uncurated.

Collaborating institutions collected whole blood in K2EDTA tubes following their own protocols. For TCRbeta analysis, collaborators shipped samples in one of three forms: frozen whole blood, isolated PBMCs, or DNA extracted from either of those sample types. Material: peripheral blood. The TCR was taken from a middle-aged man with active or convalescent COVID-19. The rearranged segments are TRBV12-3 or TRBV12-4 and TRBJ1-2; the D gene assignment is ambiguous. CDR3 reads: CASSLAGRGGYTF. The nucleotide sequence reads TGTGCCAGCAGTTTAGCAGGCCGCGGGGGCTACACCTTC.